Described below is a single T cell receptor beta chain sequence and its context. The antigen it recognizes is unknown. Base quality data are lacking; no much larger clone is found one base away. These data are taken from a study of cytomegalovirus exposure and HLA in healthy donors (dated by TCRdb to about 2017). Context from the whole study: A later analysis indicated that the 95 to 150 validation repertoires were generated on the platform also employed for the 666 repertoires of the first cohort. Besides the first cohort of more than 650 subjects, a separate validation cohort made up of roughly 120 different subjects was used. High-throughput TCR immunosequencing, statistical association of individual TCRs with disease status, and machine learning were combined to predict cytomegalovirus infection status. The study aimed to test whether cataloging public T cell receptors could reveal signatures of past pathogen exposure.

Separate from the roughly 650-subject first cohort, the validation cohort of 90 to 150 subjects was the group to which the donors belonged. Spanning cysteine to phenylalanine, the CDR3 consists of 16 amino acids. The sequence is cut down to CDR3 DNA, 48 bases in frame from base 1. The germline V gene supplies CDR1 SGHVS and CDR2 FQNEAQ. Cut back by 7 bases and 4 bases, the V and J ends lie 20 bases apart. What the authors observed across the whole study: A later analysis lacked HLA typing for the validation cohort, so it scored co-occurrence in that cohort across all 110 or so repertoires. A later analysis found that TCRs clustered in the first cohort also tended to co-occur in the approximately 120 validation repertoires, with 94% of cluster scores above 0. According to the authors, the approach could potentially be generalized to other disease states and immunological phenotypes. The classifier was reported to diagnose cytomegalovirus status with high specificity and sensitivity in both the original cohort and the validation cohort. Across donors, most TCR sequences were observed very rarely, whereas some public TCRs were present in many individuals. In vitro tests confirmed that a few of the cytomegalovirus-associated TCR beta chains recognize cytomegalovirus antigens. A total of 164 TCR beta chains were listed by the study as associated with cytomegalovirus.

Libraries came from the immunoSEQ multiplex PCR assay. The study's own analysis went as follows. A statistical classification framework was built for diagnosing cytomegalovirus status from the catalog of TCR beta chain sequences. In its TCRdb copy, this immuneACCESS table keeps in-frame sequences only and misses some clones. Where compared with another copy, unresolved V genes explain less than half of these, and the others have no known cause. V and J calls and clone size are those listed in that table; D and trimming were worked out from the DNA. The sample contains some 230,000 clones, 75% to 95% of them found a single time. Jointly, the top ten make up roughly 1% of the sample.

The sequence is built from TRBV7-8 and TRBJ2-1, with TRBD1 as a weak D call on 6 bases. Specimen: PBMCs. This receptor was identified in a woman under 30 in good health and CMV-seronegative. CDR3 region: CASTPTGTRVYNEQFF. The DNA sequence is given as TGTGCCAGCACCCCAACAGGGACGAGGGTGTACAATGAGCAGTTCTTC.